Below are 5 T cell receptor beta chains sequenced from a single sample in a study of cytomegalovirus exposure and HLA in healthy donors. Vbeta (60) and Jbeta (13) primers were used in the PCR. Using immunoSEQ multiplex PCR, the repertoire was profiled, and TCRdb retains in-frame clones only, with some absent. Among over 150,000 clones listed, approximately 80% were seen once. Input material: PBMCs. All receptors come from a boy aged 2 to 9 in good health and CMV-seronegative.

The chain combines TRBV29-1 with TRBJ2-1, with D perhaps TRBD2 (7 bases). Germline values: CDR1 SQVTM, CDR2 ANQGSEA. V was trimmed by 3 bases and J by 7 bases, leaving 13 bases between them. There are 13 residues in the CDR3. CDR3 in DNA: TGCAGCGTTGACCCGGGGGGCCGGAATGAGCAGTTCTTC. Residues: CSVDPGGRNEQFF.

The V and J genes are TRBV19 and TRBJ1-5, with a possible D match to TRBD1 (5 bases). Germline CDR1 and CDR2: LNHDA and SQIVND (reference sequence). Trimming removed 8 bases from V and 0 bases from J, with 14 bases in between. The CDR3 is 15 amino acids. This CDR3 is CASSPTEYSNQPQHF. In DNA, the CDR3 is TGTGCCAGTTCCCCGACAGAGTATAGCAATCAGCCCCAGCATTTT.

As to this clone: At one end the junction does not follow the germline gene, possibly because of a read error. J is TRBJ2-2 and V is TRBV30, with D maybe TRBD2 (5 bases). CDR1 and CDR2 (germline): GTSNPN, SVGIG (reference sequence). The CDR3 is 13 residues long. CDR3 bases: TGTGCCTGGAGTGCCGGGAACCCCGGGGAGCTGTTTTTT. Its protein product is CAWSAGNPGELFF.

This sequence joins TRBV19 and TRBJ2-5, with TRBD1 as a possible D gene (6 bases). This CDR3 contains 12 residues. Germline CDR1 is LNHDA and CDR2 is SQIVND (reference sequence). The germline V and J ends were trimmed by 10 bases and 7 bases, with 16 bases remaining between them. The CDR3 sequence is CATQGIEVTQYF. The CDR3 nucleotides read TGTGCCACGCAGGGGATTGAGGTGACCCAGTACTTC.

The gene calls are TRBV6-5 and TRBJ2-1; 12 bases agree with TRBD2. In germline, CDR1 is MNHEY, CDR2 SVGAGI. This CDR3 is 15 amino acids long. The V gene end was trimmed by 2 bases and the J gene end by 6 bases; junction bases not matched to a gene: 2. CDR3 bases: TGTGCCAGCAGTTACGGACTAGCGGGATTCAATGAGCAGTTCTTC. This encodes CASSYGLAGFNEQFF.